The 25 T cell receptor beta chains below were found in one sample sequenced in a study of beta chain features in type 1 diabetes. Expressed TCRB transcripts were sequenced because the isolated RNA had all been reverse transcribed beforehand. TCRdb keeps only in-frame clones here, not all; method: immunoSEQ multiplex PCR. The table lists about 320,000 clones, 13% to 15% of them singletons. The sample consisted of central memory CD4+ T cells from blood. These receptors were obtained from a man younger than 40 in good health.

This clone was seen a few times. V gene TRBV5-5 combines with J gene TRBJ1-2, with TRBD1 as a possible D gene (5 bases). Trimming shortened V by 1 base and J by 4 bases, and 8 bases separated the two germline ends. Germline V gene lookup returns CDR1 SGHKS and CDR2 YYEKEE (reference sequence). The CDR3 is 13 residues long. The CDR3 coding sequence is TGTGCCAGCAGCTTGATAGGGGCCTATGGCTACACCTTC. This translates into CASSLIGAYGYTF.

This clone was counted at least ten times. Within the sample, other DNA sequences also encode this same CDR3. This rearrangement joins TRBV11-2 to TRBJ1-1, with D unclear. Germline loops: CDR1 SGHAT, CDR2 FQNNGV. V shed 1 base and J shed 5 bases, with 8 bases lying between them. There are 13 residues in the CDR3. CDR3 in DNA: TGTGCCAGCAGCTTAGGGGCGGGGACTGAAGCTTTCTTT. Translated: CASSLGAGTEAFF.

The chain is built from TRBV6-5 and TRBJ1-5; 7 bases agree with TRBD1. The CDR3 contains 13 residues. The V and J ends lost 5 bases and 9 bases, in that order; junction bases with no gene match: 7. Germline V gene lookup returns CDR1 MNHEY and CDR2 SVGAGI. Written as DNA, the CDR3 is TGTGCCAGCAGTACAGGGGTCCGTGGGCCCCAGCATTTT. Residues: CASSTGVRGPQHF.

In its sample, this clone was seen a few times. The chain links TRBV6-4 to TRBJ2-1; a weak D match, TRBD1 (6 bases). The V and J ends lost 5 bases and 12 bases respectively, with 11 bases between them. The CDR3 spans 11 residues. The V gene's germline CDR1 is MRHNA and CDR2 SNTAGT. In DNA form, the CDR3 reads TGTGCCAGCAGTCAGGGGAACCGGCAGTTCTTC. Encoded protein: CASSQGNRQFF.

This clone was found a few times. The chain couples TRBV9 to TRBJ2-7, with 7 bases fitting TRBD1. Looked up from germline, CDR1 is SGDLS and CDR2 is YYNGEE. J lost 5 bases, V lost 0 bases, and 8 bases had no gene match. This CDR3 region has 15 residues. For the CDR3, the DNA is TGTGCCAGCAGCGTAGTACAGGGGATAGTCGACGAGCAGTACGTC. It yields the protein CASSVVQGIVDEQYV.

This clone was seen only a few times. V gene TRBV2 combines with J gene TRBJ2-1, with 9 nucleotides matching TRBD2. The CDR3 contains 15 residues. The germline V gene encodes CDR1 SNHLY and CDR2 FYNNEI. Trimming at V came to 6 bases and at J to 8 bases, leaving 11 bases not matched to a gene. This CDR3 reads CASSPRTSEMYEQFF. CDR3 in DNA: TGTGCCAGCAGCCCACGGACTAGCGAGATGTATGAGCAGTTCTTC.

The chain employs TRBV7-2 and TRBJ2-5; 7 positions agree with TRBD2. The germline V gene encodes CDR1 SGHTA and CDR2 FQGNSA. CDR3 length: 15 amino acids. Unmatched junction bases numbered 7, after V lost 2 bases and J lost 4 bases. CDR3 sequence: CASSLRSGTGETQYF. The CDR3 nucleotides read TGTGCCAGCAGCTTACGGAGCGGGACTGGAGAGACCCAGTACTTC.

The rearrangement uses TRBV18 and TRBJ1-4, with D tentatively TRBD1 (5 bases). The CDR3 extends over 15 amino acids. Per the germline V gene, CDR1 is KGHSH and CDR2 is LQKENI. The ends were cut back, 0 bases at V and 7 bases at J, with 12 bases in the middle. CDR3 sequence (DNA): TGTGCCAGCTCACCACCCGGCAGGGAGGGTGAAAAACTGTTTTTT. This translates into CASSPPGREGEKLFF. The full variable domain, its missing parts supplied by reference TRBV18 and TRBJ1-4, is NAGVMQNPRHLVRRRGQEARLRCSPMKGHSHVYWYRQLPEEGLKFMVYLQKENIIDESGMPKERFSAEFPKEGPSILRIQQVVRGDSAAYFCASSPPGREGEKLFFGSGTQLSVL.

In this sample, this clone turned up a few times. CDR3 amino acids: CASSQDVSYEQYF. In DNA, the CDR3 is TGCGCCAGCAGCCAAGATGTCTCCTACGAGCAGTACTTC. V gene TRBV4-3 combines with J gene TRBJ2-7; no clear D gene. The germline V gene has CDR1 LGHNA and CDR2 YSLEER. The CDR3 contains 13 residues. V was clipped by 0 bases and J by 0 bases, with 3 bases between them.

J is TRBJ2-5 and V is TRBV7-9, with 8 bases matching TRBD2. After removal of 4 bases from V and 6 bases from J, the junction contained 4 bases not matched to a gene. Germline assignment: CDR1 SEHNR and CDR2 FQNEAQ (reference sequence). This CDR3 is built from 13 residues. In nucleotides, the CDR3 is TGTGCCAGCAGCTGGACTAGCCGGCAGACCCAGTACTTC. Translating it yields CASSWTSRQTQYF.

This rearrangement joins TRBV14 to TRBJ2-2, with D unclear. CDR3 size: 14 residues. Looked up from germline, CDR1 is SGHDN and CDR2 is FVKESK. With 1 base removed from V and 5 bases from J, the gap between germline ends came to 8 bases. The CDR3 region has the DNA TGTGCCAGCAGCCAAGTCGTAGTTACCGGGGAGCTGTTTTTT. This encodes CASSQVVVTGELFF.

The rearrangement links TRBV5-6 to TRBJ1-2; the D is unclear. V lost 1 base, J lost 5 bases, and 15 bases lay in between. Looked up from germline, CDR1 is SGHDT and CDR2 is YYEEEE. CDR3 length: 15 residues. CDR3 bases: TGTGCCAGCAGCTTGTTGATGATCCAGGATTATGGCTACACCTTC. Its protein is CASSLLMIQDYGYTF.

This chain connects TRBV7-8 to TRBJ2-7, with TRBD2 matching 11 bases. V lost 5 bases to trimming and J lost 7 bases; unmatched junction nucleotides: 10. Looked up from germline, CDR1 is SGHVS and CDR2 is FQNEAQ. The CDR3 is made up of 15 amino acids. CDR3 in amino acids: CASSPPGLAAWEQYV. CDR3 bases: TGTGCCAGCAGCCCCCCGGGACTAGCGGCCTGGGAGCAGTACGTC.

The rearrangement joins TRBV7-2 to TRBJ2-2; 7 positions agree with TRBD1. The CDR3 is 16 amino acids. The V and J ends lost 2 bases and 4 bases, in that order; junction bases with no gene match: 7. In germline, CDR1 is SGHTA, CDR2 FQGNSA. CDR3 protein: CASSLNRQGPTGELFF. CDR3 nucleotide sequence: TGTGCCAGCAGCTTAAACCGACAGGGCCCCACCGGGGAGCTGTTTTTT.

This clone was seen a few times. The J gene is TRBJ2-1, the V gene TRBV4-2; D not certain. This CDR3 has 15 amino acids. Germline CDR1 reads LGHNA; CDR2 reads YNFKEQ. Trimming shortened V by 5 bases and J by 0 bases, and 11 bases separated the two germline ends. The DNA for the CDR3 is TGTGCCAGCAGCTTGGAGTGGGTCTCCTACAATGAGCAGTTCTTC. It yields the protein CASSLEWVSYNEQFF.

This clone came up a few times. The chain is built from TRBV2 and TRBJ1-5, with TRBD1 matching over 9 bases. CDR1 is SNHLY, CDR2 FYNNEI, per germline. J gave up 3 bases and V 6 bases, and 6 bases lay outside the gene matches. The CDR3 sequence is 15 residues long. CDR3 bases: TGTGCCAGCAGCTCCGGGACAGGGAACAATCAGCCCCAGCATTTT. As protein: CASSSGTGNNQPQHF.

The rearrangement joins TRBV5-6 to TRBJ1-6; D remains unclear. Trimming cost V 3 bases and J 0 bases, with 1 base left between them. Germline CDR1 reads SGHDT; CDR2 reads YYEEEE. This CDR3 is built from 13 residues. CDR3 DNA sequence: TGTGCCAGCAGCTACTCCTATAATTCACCCCTCCACTTT. It specifies CASSYSYNSPLHF.

This sequence joins TRBV7-8 and TRBJ2-7, with TRBD2 as a possible D gene (5 bases). Germline V gene data show CDR1 as SGHVS and CDR2 as FQNEAQ. The CDR3 loop spans 13 amino acids. V lost 4 bases and J 6 bases, leaving 13 bases between the germline ends. CDR3 sequence reads: CASSSTRGSEQYF. The CDR3 region has the DNA TGTGCCAGCAGCTCAACCCGGGGTTCCGAGCAGTACTTC.

This clone occurred a few times. The chain employs TRBV2 and TRBJ1-5; D unresolved. CDR1 and CDR2 from the germline V gene are SNHLY and FYNNEI. V was trimmed by 0 bases and J by 2 bases, leaving 11 bases between them. This CDR3 has 16 residues. CDR3 amino acids: CASSEARAAGNQPQHF. DNA for the CDR3: TGTGCCAGCAGTGAAGCAAGGGCGGCGGGCAATCAGCCCCAGCATTTT.

The chain joins TRBV19 to TRBJ2-1, with D perhaps TRBD2 (6 bases). The CDR3 length is 15 residues. Trimming stripped 3 bases from V and 3 bases from J, with 12 bases between. CDR1 is LNHDA and CDR2 is SQIVND in the germline V gene (reference sequence). CDR3 region: CASSIAGTGYNEQFF. The CDR3 DNA reads TGTGCCAGTAGTATTGCGGGGACTGGCTACAATGAGCAGTTCTTC.

This clone was observed a few times. V usage is TRBV5-6 and J usage is TRBJ2-3; D ambiguous. CDR3 length equals 15 residues. CDR1 is SGHDT and CDR2 is YYEEEE in the germline V gene. Trimming left V 1 base short and J 6 bases short, with 15 bases between. CDR3 coding DNA: TGTGCCAGCAGCTTGACGGGTCTGAGGAAGGATACGCAGTATTTT. Its protein is CASSLTGLRKDTQYF.

V and J are TRBV7-2 and TRBJ2-7, with D possibly being TRBD2 (6 bases). The germline V and J ends were trimmed by 4 bases and 5 bases, with 9 bases remaining between them. The CDR3 runs to 12 residues. Germline V gives CDR1 SGHTA, CDR2 FQGNSA. The CDR3 DNA follows: TGTGCCAGCAGCTCAGGAGGGGACGAGCAGTACTTC. This codes for CASSSGGDEQYF.

There are many counts of this clone. The rearrangement joins TRBV7-2 to TRBJ2-7; tentative D call: TRBD1 (5 bases). Trimming removed 2 bases from V and 3 bases from J, with 8 bases in between. Per germline, CDR1 SGHTA and CDR2 FQGNSA. The CDR3 is 13 residues long. The DNA of the CDR3 is TGTGCCAGCAGCTTATCAGGGCGCTACGAGCAGTACTTC. Protein sequence: CASSLSGRYEQYF.

The chain links TRBV6-5 to TRBJ1-3; D may be TRBD1 (6 bases). The CDR3 contains 14 residues. Trimming stripped 0 bases from V and 6 bases from J, with 9 bases between. Germline V gene lookup returns CDR1 MNHEY and CDR2 SVGAGI. CDR3 residues: CASSYSAGVNTIYF. DNA for the CDR3: TGTGCCAGCAGTTACTCGGCAGGGGTAAACACCATATATTTT.

The V call is TRBV5-1, the J call TRBJ2-7; tentative D call: TRBD1 (8 bases). Germline values: CDR1 SGHRS, CDR2 YFSETQ. This CDR3 has 14 residues. The V end lost 1 base, the J end lost 9 bases, and 17 bases lay between the germline ends. The CDR3 reads CASSLTGGASTQYF. Written as DNA, the CDR3 is TGCGCCAGCAGCTTGACAGGGGGGGCATCGACGCAGTACTTC.